These 32 T cell receptor beta chains originate from one sample sequenced in a study of T cell clonotyping in hematopoietic cell transplantation. Time point reported: recipient sample about 28 days before transplant, after cytoreduction. Profiling relied on immunoSEQ multiplex PCR, and the TCRdb table lists in-frame clones only, not all of them. The sample records about 20,000 clones, roughly 83% being singletons. The sequenced sample was peripheral blood mononuclear cells, obtained before stem cell transplant. The receptors originated from a man aged 50 or older with acute myeloid leukemia. Some clones in this sample may be carry-over from other donors' samples.

The V gene is TRBV11-3, the J gene TRBJ2-3; no clear D. The V end lost 1 base, the J end lost 2 bases, and 13 bases lay between the germline ends. Germline CDR1 and CDR2: SGHNT and YENEEA. There are 16 residues in the CDR3. This CDR3 is CASSLGPTTSTDTQYF. The CDR3 bases are TGTGCCAGCAGCTTAGGACCCACTACTTCCACAGATACGCAGTATTTT.

This clone was found once. CDR3 amino acids: CATSRDPGQSDEQYF. The DNA for the CDR3 is TGTGCCACCAGCAGAGACCCAGGGCAGTCGGACGAGCAGTACTTC. The V gene is TRBV15, the J gene TRBJ2-7; a possible D gene is TRBD1 (5 bases). The ends were cut back, 0 bases at V and 5 bases at J, with 14 bases in the middle. In germline, CDR1 is LNHNV, CDR2 YYDKDF (reference sequence). The CDR3 length is 15 residues. Full variable domain (missing parts from reference TRBV15 and TRBJ2-7): DAMVIQNPRYQVTQFGKPVTLSCSQTLNHNVMYWYQQKSSQAPKLLFHYYDKDFNNEADTPDNFQSRRPNTSFCFLDIRSPGLGDTAMYLCATSRDPGQSDEQYFGPGTRLTVT.

V is TRBV7-2 and J is TRBJ2-7; TRBD2 agrees at 11 bases. CDR1 and CDR2 from the germline V gene are SGHTA and FQGNSA. The V gene end was trimmed by 5 bases and the J gene end by 0 bases; junction bases not matched to a gene: 3. The CDR3 loop spans 15 amino acids. The CDR3 is CASSKLAGDSYEQYF. The CDR3 bases are TGTGCCAGCAGCAAACTAGCGGGGGACTCCTACGAGCAGTACTTC.

The V gene is TRBV27, the J gene TRBJ2-7, with D uncertain. Trimming shortened V by 5 bases and J by 4 bases, and 12 bases separated the two germline ends. CDR1 is MNHEY and CDR2 is SMNVEV in the germline V gene (reference sequence). The CDR3 spans 13 residues. In DNA, the CDR3 is TGTGCCAGCAGTAAGGGTTTGGGGTACGAGCAGTACTTC. Encoded protein: CASSKGLGYEQYF.

This chain's CDR3 is CASRLRTGALEAFF. CDR3 bases: TGTGCCAGCAGACTTAGGACAGGGGCCCTTGAAGCTTTCTTT. V is TRBV28 and J is TRBJ1-1; TRBD1 agrees at 9 bases. Trimming removed 6 bases from V and 7 bases from J; junction bases left unmatched: 9. The CDR3 covers 14 residues. Germline V gene data show CDR1 as MDHEN and CDR2 as SYDVKM.

The chain links TRBV11-3 to TRBJ2-2; D is unclear. Trimming took off 5 bases at V and 6 bases at J, with 7 bases between the two ends. CDR3 size: 12 residues. Germline CDR1 reads SGHNT; CDR2 reads YENEEA. Written as DNA, the CDR3 is TGTGCCAGCAGCAGGTGGTCCGGGGAGCTGTTTTTT. Protein sequence: CASSRWSGELFF.

The chain is built from TRBV6-5 and TRBJ1-2, with D perhaps matching TRBD1 (5 bases). V shed 5 bases and J shed 2 bases, with 12 bases lying between them. This CDR3 has 14 residues. Germline CDR1 MNHEY, CDR2 SVGAGI. In DNA, the CDR3 is TGTGCCAGCAGTCCCCCGACAGCAAACTATGGCTACACCTTC. It specifies CASSPPTANYGYTF.

This clone appeared a few times. The rearrangement joins TRBV10-2 to TRBJ1-1; weak D call: TRBD1 (5 bases). Germline V lookup: CDR1 WSHSY, CDR2 SAAADI. CDR3 length: 13 residues. Between the trimmed V and J ends, which lost 4 bases and 5 bases, there was a span of 11 bases. The CDR3 region is CASSGGMGTEAFF. Here the CDR3 DNA reads TGCGCCAGCAGTGGGGGGATGGGGACTGAAGCTTTCTTT.

The chain couples TRBV28 to TRBJ1-1, with 7 bases aligning to TRBD1. Germline trimming cut 4 bases from V and 0 bases from J; bases unmatched to any gene: 5. The CDR3 spans 15 residues. The germline V gene has CDR1 MDHEN and CDR2 SYDVKM. In nucleotides, the CDR3 is TGTGCCAGCAGTTATGGAGACAGGGTGAACACTGAAGCTTTCTTT. Protein product: CASSYGDRVNTEAFF. The entire variable domain, with the rest obtained from reference TRBV28 and TRBJ1-1, is as follows: DVKVTQSSRYLVKRTGEKVFLECVQDMDHENMFWYRQDPGLGLRLIYFSYDVKMKEKGDIPEGYSVSREKKERFSLILESASTNQTSMYLCASSYGDRVNTEAFFGQGTRLTVV.

The gene calls are TRBV7-2 and TRBJ2-5, with TRBD2 matching 9 bases. This CDR3 contains 18 residues. Trimming took 3 bases from V and 1 from J; bases not matched to a gene: 12. Germline V CDR1 and CDR2: SGHTA, FQGNSA. CDR3 nucleotides: TGTGCCAGCAGCTTGGGGCTGCGGGGGGGCTGGGGCCAAGAGACCCAGTACTTC. Amino acids: CASSLGLRGGWGQETQYF.

This clone has a handful of counts. The chain joins TRBV6-1 to TRBJ2-7; D is unresolved. V was shortened by 11 bases and J by 2 bases, with 16 bases between the two germline ends. The CDR3 is 13 amino acids. Germline assignment: CDR1 MNHNS and CDR2 SASEGT. DNA of the CDR3: TGTGCCGCATCGGAATTAAGTCCCTACGAGCAGTACTTC. This gives the protein CAASELSPYEQYF.

The rearrangement uses TRBV7-2 and TRBJ1-2; D is uncertain. Trimming took off 0 bases at V and 1 base at J, with 9 bases between the two ends. The germline V gene has CDR1 SGHTA and CDR2 FQGNSA. The length of the CDR3 is 15 residues. DNA of the CDR3: TGTGCCAGCAGCTTAGCTAGCGGGGTTAACTATGGCTACACCTTC. Amino acids: CASSLASGVNYGYTF.

This clone was seen a handful of times. The V and J genes are TRBV6-1 and TRBJ1-6, with TRBD1 identical over 7 bases. This CDR3 spans 14 amino acids. V lost 8 bases to trimming and J lost 8 bases; unmatched junction nucleotides: 9. Germline V CDR1 and CDR2: MNHNS, SASEGT. CDR3 sequence reads: CASGRQGSDSPLHF. Here the CDR3 DNA reads TGTGCCAGCGGACGACAGGGTTCGGATTCACCCCTCCACTTT.

The CDR3 here is CASSHTGAGETQYF. The CDR3 DNA follows: TGTGCCAGCAGCCACACCGGGGCCGGCGAGACCCAGTACTTC. The chain recombines TRBV7-7 with TRBJ2-5; D tentatively reads TRBD1 or TRBD2 (5 bases each). The V and J ends lost 5 bases and 5 bases respectively, with 15 bases between them. The CDR3 runs to 14 residues. Per germline, CDR1 SSHAT and CDR2 FNYEAQ (reference sequence).

The chain combines TRBV5-4 with TRBJ2-1; D remains unclear. V lost 4 bases and J lost 0, with 8 bases in between. The CDR3 runs 14 residues. Per the germline V gene, CDR1 is SGHNT and CDR2 is YYREEE (reference sequence). Here the CDR3 DNA reads TGTGCCAGCAGCGCTTCTTCCTCCTACAATGAGCAGTTCTTC. It codes for CASSASSSYNEQFF.

This clone showed up just once. The chain recombines TRBV9 with TRBJ2-1; the match to TRBD2 covers 8 bases. With 4 bases clipped from V and 9 bases from J, the junction kept 15 bases outside the gene matches. The CDR3 has 16 residues. Germline V gene data show CDR1 as SGDLS and CDR2 as YYNGEE. The CDR3 sequence: CASSSNWDGGAVEQFF. The CDR3, as DNA: TGTGCCAGCAGCTCGAATTGGGACGGGGGGGCAGTTGAGCAGTTCTTC.

This rearrangement joins TRBV7-2 to TRBJ1-2; D gene ambiguous. V lost 3 bases to trimming and J lost 0 bases, with 5 bases between them. CDR1 and CDR2 from the germline V gene are SGHTA and FQGNSA. CDR3 size: 13 residues. CDR3: CASSLTANYGYTF. Written as DNA, the CDR3 is TGTGCCAGCAGCTTGACCGCTAACTATGGCTACACCTTC.

The chain links TRBV5-1 to TRBJ1-2; TRBD1 matches at 9 bases. CDR1 and CDR2 (germline): SGHRS, YFSETQ. J was trimmed by 7 bases and V by 4 bases; bases with no gene match: 11. The CDR3 extends over 15 amino acids. The CDR3 DNA reads as TGCGCCAGCAGCCCAACTCCCGGGACAGGGACTGGCTACACCTTC. Encoded protein: CASSPTPGTGTGYTF.

The V and J genes are TRBV6-1 and TRBJ2-5, with D tentatively TRBD2 (6 bases). V lost 6 bases and J 5 bases, leaving 10 bases between the germline ends. The V gene's germline CDR1 is MNHNS and CDR2 SASEGT. This CDR3 comprises 12 residues. The CDR3 region is CASRRDSETQYF. The CDR3 DNA reads TGTGCCAGCAGGAGGGACTCGGAGACCCAGTACTTC.

The chain employs TRBV6-5 and TRBJ2-7; D might be TRBD2 (5 bases). The V end lost 2 bases, the J end lost 4 bases, and 12 bases lay between the germline ends. From germline, CDR1 is MNHEY and CDR2 SVGAGI. This CDR3 is built from 14 residues. The CDR3 region is CASSYNGVGYEQYF. As DNA, the CDR3 is TGTGCCAGCAGTTACAACGGGGTGGGATACGAGCAGTACTTC.

V and J are TRBV9 and TRBJ1-3; D unresolved. V dropped 3 bases and J dropped 0 bases, with 7 bases sitting between them. Germline V gene lookup returns CDR1 SGDLS and CDR2 YYNGEE. The CDR3 is made up of 14 amino acids. The CDR3 DNA is TGTGCCAGCAGCGACGAATACTCTGGAAACACCATATATTTT. Its protein product is CASSDEYSGNTIYF. Based on the CDR3 plus reference TRBV9 and TRBJ1-3, the full variable domain is DSGVTQTPKHLITATGQRVTLRCSPRSGDLSVYWYQQSLDQGLQFLIQYYNGEERAKGNILERFSAQQFPDLHSELNLSSLELGDSALYFCASSDEYSGNTIYFGEGSWLTVV.

The chain has TRBV19 and TRBJ2-6, with TRBD1 matching 12 bases. V gave up 4 bases and J gave up 2 bases; unmatched junction bases: 6. Germline assignment: CDR1 LNHDA and CDR2 SQIVND (reference sequence). The CDR3 has 18 residues. CDR3: CASSRGGTGGAGANVLTF. The CDR3 nucleotides read TGTGCCAGTAGTAGAGGGGGGACAGGGGGCGCTGGGGCCAACGTCCTGACTTTC.

The chain links TRBV5-1 to TRBJ2-1, with D maybe TRBD2 (6 bases). Germline V lookup: CDR1 SGHRS, CDR2 YFSETQ. V shed 2 bases and J shed 6 bases, with 12 bases lying between them. CDR3 size: 14 residues. In DNA, the CDR3 is TGCGCCAGCAGCTTAATTAGCGGACCCAATGAGCAGTTCTTC. Amino acids: CASSLISGPNEQFF.

The chain joins TRBV29-1 to TRBJ2-3; 8 bases match TRBD1. Germline values: CDR1 SQVTM, CDR2 ANQGSEA. V lost 7 bases to trimming and J lost 2 bases; unmatched junction nucleotides: 17. The CDR3 totals 17 residues. The CDR3 reads CSASKTGVGGYTDTQYF. Here the CDR3 DNA reads TGCAGCGCTTCCAAGACAGGGGTCGGGGGATACACAGATACGCAGTATTTT.

The chain couples TRBV15 to TRBJ2-3; TRBD2 matches 9 bases. V trimming: 6 bases; J trimming: 9 bases; junction bases outside the gene matches: 16. Germline V gene lookup returns CDR1 LNHNV and CDR2 YYDKDF (reference sequence). The CDR3 sequence is 16 residues long. The CDR3 is CATRGVGRGGRKTQYF. The CDR3 DNA reads as TGTGCCACCAGAGGTGTGGGGCGGGGGGGCCGGAAAACGCAGTATTTT.

This clone was seen a few times. The CDR3, as DNA: TGCAGCGTTTCACAGGGTTTCGTGGGCAATCAGCCCCAGCATTTT. It is translated as CSVSQGFVGNQPQHF. This sequence joins TRBV29-1 and TRBJ1-5, with D tentatively TRBD1 (6 bases). The CDR3 consists of 15 residues. Germline V gives CDR1 SQVTM, CDR2 ANQGSEA. Trimming removed 5 bases at V and 2 bases at J, with 16 bases between.

This chain joins TRBV4-3 and TRBJ1-2; D might be TRBD1 (6 bases). Germline V CDR1 and CDR2: LGHNA, YSLEER. Trimming took off 0 bases at V and 6 bases at J, with 11 bases between the two ends. The CDR3 is made up of 14 amino acids. CDR3 nucleotides: TGCGCCAGCAGCCAAGAGCGGGGGCTCGATGGCTACACCTTC. Translation gives CASSQERGLDGYTF.

The chain links TRBV4-3 to TRBJ1-3, with 8 bases that match TRBD1. The CDR3 extends over 15 amino acids. The germline V gene encodes CDR1 LGHNA and CDR2 YSLEER. V dropped 4 bases and J dropped 0; count of bases not matched to a gene: 2. As DNA, the CDR3 is TGCGCCAGCAGCCGGGGGACAGGCTCTGGAAACACCATATATTTT. Translating it yields CASSRGTGSGNTIYF.

V and J are TRBV6-5 and TRBJ1-5; a weak D match, TRBD1 (5 bases). From germline, CDR1 is MNHEY and CDR2 SVGAGI. The CDR3 extends over 13 amino acids. V was clipped by 6 bases and J by 14 bases, with 20 bases between them. CDR3 residues: CASSPLAGLEEHF. DNA for the CDR3: TGTGCCAGCAGCCCTTTGGCGGGACTAGAGGAGCATTTT.

The V and J genes are TRBV5-6 and TRBJ2-3; TRBD2 agrees at 10 bases. Germline-derived CDR1 and CDR2 are SGHDT and YYEEEE. The CDR3 has 16 residues. J gave up 3 bases and V 0 bases, and 4 bases lay outside the gene matches. In nucleotides, the CDR3 is TGTGCCAGCAGCTTGGCGCTAGCGGGGGTAACAGATACGCAGTATTTT. It translates to CASSLALAGVTDTQYF.

This sequence joins TRBV11-2 and TRBJ2-7, with 9 bases lining up with TRBD1. This CDR3 has 16 amino acids. Germline V gene sequence: CDR1 SGHAT, CDR2 FQNNGV. Losses at the gene ends were 5 bases for V and 1 base for J; bases not matched to a gene: 9. CDR3 nucleotides: TGTGCCAGCAGCGACGCCGGGACAGGGAGATCCTACGAGCAGTACTTC. It translates to CASSDAGTGRSYEQYF.

The chain couples TRBV5-5 to TRBJ1-6; 8 bases agree with TRBD1. The CDR3 has 15 amino acids. Trimming cost V 2 bases and J 7 bases; bases outside gene matches: 5. Germline lookup yields CDR1 SGHKS and CDR2 YYEKEE (reference sequence). DNA for the CDR3: TGTGCCAGCAGCTTAAGAGACAGGGGAAATTCACCCCTCCACTTT. The encoded protein is CASSLRDRGNSPLHF. Full variable domain (rest looked up from reference TRBV5-5 and TRBJ1-6): DAGVTQSPTHLIKTRGQQVTLRCSPISGHKSVSWYQQVLGQGPQFIFQYYEKEERGRGNFPDRFSARQFPNYSSELNVNALLLGDSALYLCASSLRDRGNSPLHFGNGTRLTVT.